The rows below give T cell receptor beta chains drawn from one sample of a study of CD8 T cells in ankylosing spondylitis. One entry per CDR3 protein results from TCRdb running MiXCR on the 5' RACE reads. The repertoire holds 250,000 or so distinct CDR3 sequences, with around 10% as singletons. The sample taken for sequencing was blood, either unsorted or a sorted T cell fraction (not recorded which). These receptors all stem from a male donor with ankylosing spondylitis or in good health (not recorded which). CDR3s include the opening cysteine and the closing phenylalanine or tryptophan. The D gene is left open where the match is weak. A clone size is listed for some rows: how often the clone was seen (once, few, many), or a class if it is expanded.

v_gene,abundance,j_gene,d_gene,CDR3aa,CDR3nt
TRBV29-1,few,TRBJ2-1,-,CSVVGGEQFF,TGCAGCGTTGTGGGCGGTGAGCAGTTCTTC
TRBV10-3,many,TRBJ2-1,TRBD2,CAISESLGLAGEQFF,TGTGCCATCAGTGAGTCATTGGGACTAGCGGGAGAGCAGTTCTTC
TRBV5-1,many,TRBJ2-7,-,CASTLSKGLSYEQYF,TGCGCCAGCACCCTATCTAAAGGACTCAGCTACGAGCAGTACTTC
TRBV12-5,few,TRBJ1-1,-,CASGSTKFDRFEAFF,TGTGCTAGTGGTTCCACTAAATTCGACAGATTTGAAGCTTTCTTT
TRBV28,-,TRBJ1-1,-,CASSLDDSNTEAFF,TGTGCCAGCAGCCTAGACGACAGTAATACTGAAGCTTTCTTT
TRBV5-1,many,TRBJ2-2,TRBD1,CASSIGTALTGELFF,TGCGCCAGCAGCATCGGGACAGCTTTAACCGGGGAGCTGTTTTTT
TRBV6-5,-,TRBJ1-2,TRBD1,CASSRQGIYGYTF,TGTGCCAGCAGTCGACAGGGGATCTATGGCTACACCTTC
TRBV20-1,many,TRBJ2-1,TRBD2,CSARDPLLAGNEQFF,TGCAGTGCTAGAGATCCCCTTCTAGCGGGCAATGAGCAGTTCTTC
TRBV5-1,many,TRBJ2-1,TRBD1,CASSWNPGQGYNEQFF,TGCGCCAGCAGCTGGAACCCGGGACAGGGGTACAATGAGCAGTTCTTC
TRBV7-2,few,TRBJ2-5,-,CAEVSGQETQYF,TGTGCGGAGGTTAGCGGCCAAGAGACCCAGTACTTC
TRBV12-3/TRBV12-4,many,TRBJ1-2,-,CASSLTRGYTF,TGTGCCAGCAGTTTAACGAGGGGCTACACCTTC
TRBV3-1,many,TRBJ2-2,-,CASSHGIGRSTGELFF,TGTGCCAGCAGCCATGGCATAGGGCGGAGCACCGGGGAGCTGTTTTTT
TRBV12-3/TRBV12-4,-,TRBJ2-3,TRBD2,CASSRELTGGLGSTDTQYF,TGTGCCAGCTCTAGAGAGCTAACGGGGGGGCTCGGCAGCACAGATACGCAGTATTTT
TRBV12-3/TRBV12-4,many,TRBJ2-1,TRBD2,CASTGQGLVYEQFF,TGTGCCAGCACCGGGCAAGGACTAGTCTATGAGCAGTTCTTC
TRBV7-8,many,TRBJ1-1,-,CASSLHRTANTEAFF,TGTGCCAGCAGCCTGCATCGGACAGCGAACACTGAAGCTTTCTTT
TRBV12-5,few,TRBJ2-1,TRBD1,CASGLAGTGGINEQFF,TGTGCTAGTGGTTTGGCCGGGACAGGGGGTATCAATGAGCAGTTCTTC
TRBV15,many,TRBJ2-7,-,CATSRDPSFEQYF,TGTGCCACCAGCAGAGATCCGAGTTTCGAGCAGTACTTC
TRBV9,many,TRBJ1-1,-,CASSAFSGAQEAFF,TGTGCCAGCAGCGCGTTTTCAGGGGCGCAAGAAGCTTTCTTT
TRBV20-1,many,TRBJ2-1,TRBD2,CSARPPSGGDNNEQFF,TGCAGTGCTAGACCCCCGAGCGGGGGGGATAACAATGAGCAGTTCTTC
TRBV6-1,many,TRBJ1-2,-,CASSEQGSSGYTF,TGTGCCAGCAGTGAGCAGGGGTCTTCTGGCTACACCTTC
TRBV5-1,many,TRBJ1-1,-,CASSLYGGFATGAFF,TGCGCCAGCAGCTTGTACGGAGGGTTCGCAACAGGAGCTTTCTTT
TRBV20-1,many,TRBJ1-5,-,CSALWVEGQPQHF,TGCAGTGCTCTTTGGGTCGAGGGGCAGCCCCAGCATTTT
TRBV20-1,many,TRBJ2-3,TRBD2,CSAYKTSAFSASQYF,TGCAGTGCTTACAAGACTAGCGCCTTTTCTGCGTCGCAGTATTTT
TRBV12-3/TRBV12-4,many,TRBJ1-6,-,CASSFQTGSPLHF,TGTGCCAGCAGTTTTCAGACAGGATCACCCCTCCACTTT
TRBV5-1,many,TRBJ2-1,-,CASSLAGLTLGANEQFF,TGCGCCAGCAGCTTGGCGGGACTCACCCTTGGGGCCAATGAGCAGTTCTTC
TRBV2,-,TRBJ1-2,-,CASTTSEVGGYTF,TGTGCCAGCACGACATCCGAAGTAGGTGGCTACACCTTC
TRBV7-9,-,TRBJ1-2,-,CASSLERGYTF,TGTGCCAGCAGCTTGGAGCGCGGCTACACCTTC
TRBV12-3/TRBV12-4,many,TRBJ2-7,-,CASSLWQGTYEQYF,TGTGCCAGCAGTTTATGGCAGGGGACCTACGAGCAGTACTTC
TRBV6-1,few,TRBJ1-5,-,CASGTRQPQHF,TGTGCCAGCGGGACAAGGCAGCCCCAGCATTTT
TRBV7-8,few,TRBJ2-1,-,CASSLETWTAVHNEQFF,TGTGCCAGCAGCTTAGAAACCTGGACGGCTGTACACAATGAGCAGTTCTTC
TRBV20-1,many,TRBJ2-7,-,CSARSAGTHEQYF,TGCAGTGCTAGATCCGCAGGGACCCACGAGCAGTACTTC
TRBV10-3,many,TRBJ2-7,TRBD2,CAISGTAGLAGALSSYEQYF,TGTGCCATCAGTGGTACTGCGGGGCTAGCGGGGGCCCTGAGCTCCTACGAGCAGTACTTC
TRBV11-2,few,TRBJ1-5,TRBD1,CASSSDRFGNQPQHF,TGTGCCAGCAGCTCGGACAGGTTCGGAAATCAGCCCCAGCATTTT
TRBV7-9,many,TRBJ1-5,TRBD1,CASSLGRGQGNQPQHF,TGTGCCAGCAGCTTAGGAAGAGGACAGGGCAATCAGCCCCAGCATTTT
TRBV2,once,TRBJ2-2,-,CASSEDGRTGELFF,TGTGCCAGCAGCGAAGATGGCCGCACCGGGGAGCTGTTTTTT
TRBV5-1,few,TRBJ1-3,-,CASSLEGPSSGNTIYF,TGCGCCAGCAGCTTGGAGGGGCCCAGCTCTGGAAACACCATATATTTT
TRBV4-1,-,TRBJ2-7,TRBD2,CASSPGLAGLYEQYF,TGCGCCAGCAGCCCGGGACTAGCTGGGCTGTACGAGCAGTACTTC
TRBV5-1,many,TRBJ1-1,-,CASHNTGNTEAFF,TGCGCCAGCCATAATACAGGGAACACTGAAGCTTTCTTT
TRBV20-1,many,TRBJ2-5,TRBD2,CSAASGGQQETQYF,TGCAGTGCCGCGAGCGGGGGACAACAAGAGACCCAGTACTTC
TRBV12-3/TRBV12-4,few,TRBJ2-7,TRBD1,CASSLERGPYEQYF,TGTGCCAGCAGTTTGGAGAGGGGGCCCTACGAGCAGTACTTC
TRBV3-1,many,TRBJ1-2,-,CASSPFTGNTNYGYTF,TGTGCCAGCAGCCCCTTCACAGGGAACACCAACTATGGCTACACCTTC
TRBV5-1,few,TRBJ2-1,TRBD2,CASSILTSGSGNEQFF,TGCGCCAGCAGCATACTAACTAGCGGGAGTGGTAATGAGCAGTTCTTC
TRBV12-3/TRBV12-4,few,TRBJ1-3,-,CASSWRGSGNTIYF,TGTGCCAGCAGTTGGCGGGGCTCTGGAAACACCATATATTTT
TRBV27,-,TRBJ2-7,-,CASSLSPDYEQYF,TGTGCCAGCAGTTTATCTCCAGACTACGAGCAGTACTTC
TRBV5-1,many,TRBJ2-2,TRBD2,CASSWRELGTGELFF,TGCGCCAGCAGCTGGCGGGAGCTGGGCACCGGGGAGCTGTTTTTT
TRBV5-1,many,TRBJ1-4,-,CASSSAGTAGEKLFF,TGCGCCAGCAGCTCGGCCGGGACGGCGGGGGAAAAACTGTTTTTT
TRBV3-1,many,TRBJ2-7,TRBD1,CASSLPGTGAAEQYF,TGTGCCAGCAGCCTACCCGGGACAGGGGCCGCCGAGCAGTACTTC
TRBV9,many,TRBJ2-1,TRBD1,CASSGRQGTYNEQFF,TGTGCCAGCAGCGGAAGACAGGGGACCTACAATGAGCAGTTCTTC
TRBV20-1,-,TRBJ2-3,TRBD2,CSAVSAGGTDTQYF,TGCAGTGCGGTCTCAGCGGGGGGCACAGATACGCAGTATTTT
TRBV12-3/TRBV12-4,-,TRBJ2-2,TRBD2,CASSRGLAGGLSPNTGELFF,TGTGCCAGCAGTCGTGGACTAGCGGGGGGTCTCTCCCCGAACACCGGGGAGCTGTTTTTT